A single sample is the source of the 3 T cell receptor beta chains below, sequenced in a study of blood T cells in healthy people across ages. The authors ran a second PCR of about 6 to 11 cycles using a sample-barcoded 5' primer and a J-beta primer mix. TCRdb fed the 5' RACE reads into MiXCR, producing one record per CDR3 protein. The repertoire includes about 1.4 million distinct CDR3 sequences, roughly 60% of them detected once, and about 6.7% sits in the top ten. Material: blood. The receptors originated from a man aged 18 to 29 in good health.

The chain recombines TRBV7-2 with TRBJ1-2; D gene uncertain. The CDR3 is 12 residues long. V lost 3 bases and J 7 bases, leaving 9 bases between the germline ends. CDR1 is SGHTA, CDR2 FQGNSA, per germline. CDR3 sequence: CASSLGSSGYTF. DNA of the CDR3: TGTGCCAGCAGCTTGGGTTCGAGTGGCTACACCTTC.

V usage is TRBV6-5 and J usage is TRBJ1-1, with D unclear. The germline CDR1 and CDR2 sequences are MNHEY and SVGAGI. CDR3 size: 13 residues. Trimming pared 2 bases from V and 3 bases from J, leaving 7 bases between. The CDR3: CASSYPDDTEAFF. The CDR3 DNA is TGTGCCAGCAGTTACCCGGACGACACTGAAGCTTTCTTT.

V gene TRBV7-9 combines with J gene TRBJ2-3; D is unclear. Deletions cut 6 bases from V and 1 base from J, with 14 bases between. The germline CDR1 and CDR2 sequences are SEHNR and FQNEAQ (reference sequence). The CDR3 consists of 15 residues. The CDR3 spells CASRFTGMGTDTQYF. Written as DNA, the CDR3 is TGTGCCAGCAGGTTCACCGGTATGGGCACAGATACGCAGTATTTT.